The 18 T cell receptor beta chains below were found in one sample sequenced in a study of shared T cell receptors in the human thymus (dated by TCRdb to about 2021). Library preparation used the immunoSEQ multiplex PCR assay. The source is immuneACCESS, and TCRdb retained only in-frame sequences with V and J called. Part of the clones is not carried over; for the studies checked, unresolved V genes explain less than half of this, and the remainder is unexplained. The sample yields about 660,000 clones; around 87% were counted once. The top ten clonotypes cover 0.0094% of the sample. The data were also submitted as part of a second study, on human thymus T cells.

Sequenced material: thymocytes. The receptors shown here come from a boy under three years old with a congenital heart defect. Donor details come from another sample of the same person, matched by shared clones.

The chain carries TRBV29-1 and TRBJ2-5; 13 nucleotides match TRBD2. V lost 4 bases to trimming and J lost 5 bases; unmatched junction nucleotides: 7. This CDR3 contains 15 residues. The germline V gene encodes CDR1 SQVTM and CDR2 ANQGSEA. The CDR3 DNA follows: TGCAGCGTTGCTCGGACTAGCGGGAGCAGGGAGACCCAGTACTTC. Translating it yields CSVARTSGSRETQYF.

The chain is built from TRBV18 and TRBJ2-1; TRBD2 matches at 16 bases. Germline CDR1 is KGHSH and CDR2 is LQKENI. Trimming cost V 3 bases and J 5 bases; bases outside gene matches: 4. The CDR3 runs 17 residues. The CDR3 DNA reads as TGTGCCAGCTCACCGGGACTAGCGGGAGGGCGTCACAATGAGCAGTTCTTC. Amino acids: CASSPGLAGGRHNEQFF.

This clone has only a few counts. The CDR3: CAISERGTSGSHEQFF. Here the CDR3 DNA reads TGTGCCATCAGTGAGCGGGGGACTAGCGGGAGCCATGAGCAGTTCTTC. This chain uses TRBV10-3 with TRBJ2-1; 14 bases map to TRBD2. J was trimmed by 8 bases and V by 2 bases; bases with no gene match: 5. The CDR3 has 16 residues. Germline V gene sequence: CDR1 ENHRY, CDR2 SYGVKD.

V usage is TRBV14 and J usage is TRBJ2-1, with TRBD1 identical over 8 bases. V lost 4 bases to trimming and J lost 4 bases; unmatched junction nucleotides: 9. CDR1 is SGHDN and CDR2 is FVKESK in the germline V gene. The CDR3 runs 16 residues. The DNA for the CDR3 is TGTGCCAGCAGCCCCCCGCAGGGGGCCGGTTACAATGAGCAGTTCTTC. This sequence encodes CASSPPQGAGYNEQFF.

V and J are TRBV29-1 and TRBJ1-2; TRBD1 agrees at 8 bases. V shed 7 bases and J 6 bases; nucleotides not matched to a gene: 10. The CDR3 sequence is 13 residues long. CDR1 is SQVTM, CDR2 ANQGSEA, per germline. CDR3 region: CSATGVNVNGYTF. The DNA of the CDR3 is TGCAGCGCGACAGGGGTTAACGTTAATGGCTACACCTTC.

A remark on this clone: Within the sample, other DNA sequences also encode this same CDR3. The chain uses TRBV4-1 and TRBJ2-7; TRBD1 aligns across 9 bases. After removal of 0 bases from V and 6 bases from J, the junction contained 6 bases not matched to a gene. From germline, CDR1 is MGHRA and CDR2 YSYEKL. The CDR3 covers 15 residues. The CDR3 region is CASSQDGGQGSEQYF. The DNA for the CDR3 is TGCGCCAGCAGCCAAGATGGCGGACAGGGGAGCGAGCAGTACTTC.

The V call is TRBV7-2, the J call TRBJ2-2; D call uncertain. The CDR3 is 14 amino acids. Germline CDR1 is SGHTA and CDR2 is FQGNSA. Trimming took 4 bases from V and 0 from J, leaving 6 bases between them. The CDR3 DNA sequence: TGTGCCAGCAGCTCTTTCGCGAACACCGGGGAGCTGTTTTTT. Translating gives CASSSFANTGELFF.

This clone was seen just once. V usage is TRBV14 and J usage is TRBJ2-5; 10 bases line up with TRBD2. Germline assignment: CDR1 SGHDN and CDR2 FVKESK. V lost 0 bases, J lost 5 bases, and 3 bases stayed unmatched. This CDR3 region has 15 residues. CDR3 loop: CASSQDRTSGETQYF. DNA for the CDR3: TGTGCCAGCAGCCAAGATCGGACTAGCGGCGAGACCCAGTACTTC.

The rearrangement joins TRBV27 to TRBJ2-7, with a weak D call TRBD1 (6 bases). This CDR3 has 14 residues. V shed 5 bases and J shed 0 bases, with 11 bases lying between them. Germline V gene lookup returns CDR1 MNHEY and CDR2 SMNVEV (reference sequence). CDR3 in amino acids: CASSPWTASYEQYF. In nucleotides, the CDR3 is TGTGCCAGCAGTCCATGGACAGCCTCCTACGAGCAGTACTTC.

This clone is a singleton in its sample. The CDR3 here is CASSKGQTDTQYF. In DNA, the CDR3 is TGTGCCAGCAGCAAGGGACAGACAGATACGCAGTATTTT. The chain combines TRBV2 with TRBJ2-3, with TRBD1 identical over 7 bases. This CDR3 contains 13 residues. V was clipped by 6 bases and J by 3 bases; unmatched bases: 3. Germline CDR1 SNHLY, CDR2 FYNNEI.

This clone occurred a few times. The chain combines TRBV4-1 with TRBJ1-1; D may be TRBD1 (5 bases). Germline CDR1 and CDR2: MGHRA and YSYEKL. This CDR3 is built from 15 residues. V was shortened by 1 base and J by 1 base, with 10 bases between the two germline ends. The CDR3 loop reads CASSQVQGRNTEAFF. CDR3 sequence (DNA): TGCGCCAGCAGCCAAGTTCAGGGCAGGAACACTGAAGCTTTCTTT.

The chain links TRBV4-3 to TRBJ1-1, with D perhaps TRBD1 (5 bases). The germline V gene has CDR1 LGHNA and CDR2 YSLEER. The CDR3 totals 17 residues. V was cut by 0 bases and J by 8 bases, with 22 bases left in between. The CDR3, as DNA: TGCGCCAGCAGCCAAGATAAGATCGACAGCCCTGAAGGGGAAGCTTTCTTT. It encodes CASSQDKIDSPEGEAFF.

The CDR3 is CASSEGAGWVSPLHF. The CDR3 DNA sequence: TGTGCCAGCAGTGAAGGGGCAGGGTGGGTTTCACCCCTCCACTTT. V is TRBV25-1 and J is TRBJ1-6, with a weak D call TRBD1 (5 bases). Germline V gene data show CDR1 as MGHDK and CDR2 as SYGVNS. Trimming took off 2 bases at V and 9 bases at J, with 14 bases between the two ends. This CDR3 has 15 residues.

This clone has just one count. This chain links TRBV6-5 with TRBJ2-7; 7 nucleotides line up with TRBD1. Germline-derived CDR1 and CDR2 are MNHEY and SVGAGI. CDR3 size: 13 residues. V lost 2 bases, J lost 5 bases, and 3 bases stayed unmatched. CDR3 DNA: TGTGCCAGCAGTTACAGGCAGGGGGACGAGCAGTACTTC. Residues: CASSYRQGDEQYF.

CDR3 nucleotides: TGTGCCAGCAGCCACCCAAACACTGAAGCTTTCTTT. This translates into CASSHPNTEAFF. J is TRBJ1-1 and V is TRBV4-2; D gene uncertain. Germline loops: CDR1 LGHNA, CDR2 YNFKEQ. Trimming took off 3 bases at V and 2 bases at J, with 4 bases between the two ends. The CDR3 consists of 12 residues.

As for this clone: At the DNA level, this CDR3 is encoded by other sequences in the same sample as well. This chain connects TRBV28 to TRBJ2-7, with a weak D call TRBD2 (6 bases). The CDR3 has 12 residues. Germline-derived CDR1 and CDR2 are MDHEN and SYDVKM. The V and J ends lost 5 bases and 3 bases respectively, with 8 bases between them. The CDR3, as DNA: TGTGCCAGCAGTCTGGGGGGCTACGAGCAGTACTTC. This codes for CASSLGGYEQYF.

The rearrangement links TRBV20-1 to TRBJ1-6; no clear D. Germline CDR1 and CDR2: DFQATT and SNEGSKA (reference sequence). This CDR3 is 11 amino acids long. Trimming removed 4 bases at V and 15 bases at J, with 13 bases between. The CDR3 DNA is TGCAGTGCTACTATGCTGGACTTCCTCCACTTT. This codes for CSATMLDFLHF.

This chain uses TRBV29-1 with TRBJ2-3; 7 bases map to TRBD1. This CDR3 comprises 14 residues. V gave up 3 bases and J gave up 2 bases; unmatched junction bases: 5. CDR1 and CDR2 (germline): SQVTM, ANQGSEA. CDR3 region: CSVDSDRDTDTQYF. In nucleotides, the CDR3 is TGCAGCGTTGATTCCGACAGGGACACAGATACGCAGTATTTT.